The clone carrying this T cell receptor beta chain was seen repeatedly, ten times or more. Its antigen remains unidentified. This specimen comes from a study of regulatory T cells in long-lasting Graves disease. V was pared by 5 bases and J by 1 base, with 3 bases of the junction left unmatched. The V gene's germline CDR1 is GTSNPN and CDR2 SVGIG (reference sequence). This CDR3 is built from 13 residues. Time point given: newly diagnosed GD, antithyroid drugs for less than 3 months. Scientists built the TCR library using RNA that was extracted from PBMCs. Arm-PCR with iRepertoire HTBI primers amplified the CDR3 regions for these TCR beta libraries. TCRdb re-analysed the multiplex PCR reads in MiXCR, keeping a single row per CDR3 protein. This table holds around 420,000 distinct CDR3 sequences, roughly 15% found once. Study-level results: The number of shared public clonotypes was higher in persistent patients (roughly 3,000) than new patients (966).

The sample was also linked to a second study, of T cells in Graves' hyperthyroidism and ophthalmopathy.

This receptor was obtained from a woman aged 40 to 49 with Graves disease. Sequenced here: peripheral blood mononuclear cells (PBMCs), sampled at new diagnosis, from a patient treated with antithyroid drugs. The chain combines TRBV30 with TRBJ1-1, with 8 bases that match TRBD1. The CDR3 DNA reads TGTGCCTGGCGGACAGGGCAGAACACTGAAGCTTTCTTT. It specifies CAWRTGQNTEAFF.